The 7 T cell receptor beta chains below were found in one sample sequenced in a study of cytomegalovirus exposure and HLA in healthy donors. Both 60 Vbeta primers and 13 Jbeta primers went into the PCR. The repertoire was sequenced with immunoSEQ multiplex PCR; TCRdb's copy has only in-frame clones and lacks some. The sample records roughly 140,000 clones, 80% to 85% being singletons. The specimen sequenced was PBMCs. The receptors stem from a male donor in good health and CMV-seronegative.

This sequence joins TRBV27 and TRBJ1-1, with a tentative D call TRBD1 (5 bases). Germline values: CDR1 MNHEY, CDR2 SMNVEV (reference sequence). CDR3 size: 14 residues. The germline V and J ends were trimmed by 5 bases and 4 bases, with 14 bases remaining between them. The CDR3 DNA follows: TGTGCCAGCAGTGCCTTGGGGGGGGGCACTGAAGCTTTCTTT. It codes for CASSALGGGTEAFF.

J is TRBJ2-2 and V is TRBV29-1; D may be TRBD2 (6 bases). The CDR3 covers 16 residues. Looked up from germline, CDR1 is SQVTM and CDR2 is ANQGSEA. The germline V and J ends were trimmed by 5 bases and 2 bases, with 18 bases remaining between them. The CDR3, as DNA: TGCAGCGTTCATGTTTTTACGGGAGCTAACACCGGGGAGCTGTTTTTT. Translating gives CSVHVFTGANTGELFF.

The chain links TRBV5-1 to TRBJ2-3; D not resolved. Trimming left V 6 bases short and J 2 bases short, with 22 bases between. Germline CDR1 reads SGHRS; CDR2 reads YFSETQ. CDR3 length: 17 amino acids. CDR3 DNA: TGCGCCAGCACCCTGCTGGGCCGCCTGGGTAACACAGATACGCAGTATTTT. Its protein product is CASTLLGRLGNTDTQYF.

The chain uses TRBV6-1 and TRBJ2-1, with D possibly matching TRBD2 (5 bases). The germline CDR1 and CDR2 sequences are MNHNS and SASEGT. The CDR3 covers 11 residues. Trimming removed 3 bases at V and 12 bases at J, with 9 bases between. CDR3: CASSEGVGQFF. The CDR3 DNA is TGTGCCAGCAGTGAGGGAGTCGGGCAGTTCTTC.

The rearrangement links TRBV19 to TRBJ2-1; the match to TRBD1 covers 9 bases. Germline trimming cut 6 bases from V and 7 bases from J; bases unmatched to any gene: 10. Germline V gene lookup returns CDR1 LNHDA and CDR2 SQIVND (reference sequence). The CDR3 consists of 15 residues. CDR3 sequence (DNA): TGTGCCAGTAGCTCGGGACAGGGACGACTAAATGAGCAGTTCTTC. Protein sequence: CASSSGQGRLNEQFF.

The J gene is TRBJ2-7, the V gene TRBV6-5, with a weak D call TRBD1 (5 bases). The V gene lost 3 bases and the J gene lost 2 bases, with 8 bases spanning the gap. Germline V gives CDR1 MNHEY, CDR2 SVGAGI. CDR3 length: 13 amino acids. Here the CDR3 DNA reads TGTGCCAGCAGTTATAAGGGGACCTACGAGCAGTACTTC. The encoded protein is CASSYKGTYEQYF.

This clone was seen just once. The genes are TRBV7-3 and TRBJ2-7, with no clear D. Germline lookup yields CDR1 SGHTA and CDR2 FQGTGA. The V gene lost 2 bases and the J gene lost 7 bases, with 15 bases spanning the gap. The CDR3 has 14 amino acids. The CDR3 bases are TGTGCCAGCAGCTTATCCTCCGTTGGGCAGGAGCAGTACTTC. Its protein is CASSLSSVGQEQYF.